This is a list of T cell receptor beta chains from one sample in a study of human T cells and chemical hapten exposure. TCRdb processed the RACE reads anew with MiXCR; each CDR3 protein has one entry. The data hold tens of thousands of distinct CDR3 sequences, with approximately 4.8% observed a single time. The sample taken for sequencing was whole blood. Source of these receptors: a human donor in good health. Some clones in this sample may be carry-over from other donors' samples. CDR3s include the opening cysteine and the closing phenylalanine or tryptophan.

TRBV6-1,CASSEAGSNTGELFF
TRBV3-1,CASSQGDWRDSEFF
TRBV7-3,CASSLGTGAPEQYF
TRBV6-5,CASSAGTIKETQYF
TRBV4-1,CASSQVPAGAGELFF
TRBV28,CASSFGHQGPQHF
TRBV29-1,CSVERAVEQFF
TRBV12-3/TRBV12-4,CASSFASPGGNEQFF
TRBV6-5,CASSYRWQGNSPLHF
TRBV11-2,CASSPPPTRGSTEAFF
TRBV4-1,CASSLLTRDRGRGGYTF
TRBV19,CASSSTGTGKETQYF
TRBV27,CASSFVGATGANVLTF
TRBV12-3/TRBV12-4,CASSSSRGGPYEQYF
TRBV11-2,CASSLDTQYF
TRBV12-3/TRBV12-4,CASSPGGSPNQPQHF
TRBV24-1,CATSDSTSGRVNEQFF
TRBV4-1,CASSRAASGANVLTF
TRBV27,CASSLIPTSTYNEQFF
TRBV6-5,CASSSTIAGGPGTDTQYF